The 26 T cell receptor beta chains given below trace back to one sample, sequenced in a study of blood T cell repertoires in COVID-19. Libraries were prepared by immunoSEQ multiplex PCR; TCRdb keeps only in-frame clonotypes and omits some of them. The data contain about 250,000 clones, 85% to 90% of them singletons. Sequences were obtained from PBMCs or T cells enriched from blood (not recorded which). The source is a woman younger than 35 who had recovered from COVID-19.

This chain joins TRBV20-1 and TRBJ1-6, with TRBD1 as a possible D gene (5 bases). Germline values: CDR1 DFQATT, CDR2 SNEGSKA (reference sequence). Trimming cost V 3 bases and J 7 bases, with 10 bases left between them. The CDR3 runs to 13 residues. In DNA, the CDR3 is TGCAGTGCTAGTGTCAGGGCGAATTCACCCCTCCACTTT. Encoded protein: CSASVRANSPLHF.

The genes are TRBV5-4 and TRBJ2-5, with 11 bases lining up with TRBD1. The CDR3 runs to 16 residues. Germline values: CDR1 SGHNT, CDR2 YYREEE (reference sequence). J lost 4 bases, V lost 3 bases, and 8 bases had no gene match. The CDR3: CASSSRDRGGGETQYF. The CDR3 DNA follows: TGTGCCAGCAGCTCCCGGGACAGGGGGGGCGGAGAGACCCAGTACTTC.

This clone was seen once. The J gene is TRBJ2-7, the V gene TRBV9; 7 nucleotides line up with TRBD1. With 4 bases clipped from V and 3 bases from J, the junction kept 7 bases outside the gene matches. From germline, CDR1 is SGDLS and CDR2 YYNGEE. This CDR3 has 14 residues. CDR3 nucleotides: TGTGCCAGCAGCAAGACAGGGTCCCTCTACGAGCAGTACTTC. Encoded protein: CASSKTGSLYEQYF.

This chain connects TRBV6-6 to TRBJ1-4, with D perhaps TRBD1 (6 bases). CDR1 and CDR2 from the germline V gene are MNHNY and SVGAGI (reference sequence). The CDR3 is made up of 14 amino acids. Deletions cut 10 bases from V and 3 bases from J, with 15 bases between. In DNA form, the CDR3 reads TGTGCCACCCTAGGTCCAGGGGCTAATGAAAAACTGTTTTTT. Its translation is CATLGPGANEKLFF.

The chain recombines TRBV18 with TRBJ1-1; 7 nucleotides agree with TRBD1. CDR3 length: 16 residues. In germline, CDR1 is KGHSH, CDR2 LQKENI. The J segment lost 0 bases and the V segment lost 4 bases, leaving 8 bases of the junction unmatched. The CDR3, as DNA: TGTGCCAGCTCACGCACCCAGGGGGGCTTGAACACTGAAGCTTTCTTT. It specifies CASSRTQGGLNTEAFF.

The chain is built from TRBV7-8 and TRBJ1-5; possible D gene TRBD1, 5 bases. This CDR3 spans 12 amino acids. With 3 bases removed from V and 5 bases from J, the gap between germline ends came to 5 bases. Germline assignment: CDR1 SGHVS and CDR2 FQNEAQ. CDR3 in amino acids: CASSFRDQPQHF. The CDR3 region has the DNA TGTGCCAGCAGCTTCAGGGATCAGCCCCAGCATTTT.

CDR3 sequence reads: CASSLRLAGTGELFF. The CDR3 bases are TGTGCCAGCAGCTTAAGACTAGCGGGGACCGGGGAGCTGTTTTTT. This rearrangement joins TRBV5-5 to TRBJ2-2, with TRBD2 matching 11 bases. V lost 2 bases to trimming and J lost 5 bases; unmatched junction nucleotides: 2. The CDR3 runs 15 residues. Germline V lookup: CDR1 SGHKS, CDR2 YYEKEE (reference sequence). The full variable domain, with the rest looked up from reference TRBV5-5 and TRBJ2-2, is DAGVTQSPTHLIKTRGQQVTLRCSPISGHKSVSWYQQVLGQGPQFIFQYYEKEERGRGNFPDRFSARQFPNYSSELNVNALLLGDSALYLCASSLRLAGTGELFFGEGSRLTVL.

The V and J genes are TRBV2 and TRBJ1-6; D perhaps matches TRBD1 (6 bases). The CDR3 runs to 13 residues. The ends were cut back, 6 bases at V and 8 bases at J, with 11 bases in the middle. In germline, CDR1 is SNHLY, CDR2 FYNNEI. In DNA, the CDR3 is TGTGCCAGCAGCGACACAGGGTATTCACCCCTCCACTTT. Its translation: CASSDTGYSPLHF. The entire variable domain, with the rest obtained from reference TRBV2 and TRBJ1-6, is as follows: EPEVTQTPSHQVTQMGQEVILRCVPISNHLYFYWYRQILGQKVEFLVSFYNNEISEKSEIFDDQFSVERPDGSNFTLKIRSTKLEDSAMYFCASSDTGYSPLHFGNGTRLTVT.

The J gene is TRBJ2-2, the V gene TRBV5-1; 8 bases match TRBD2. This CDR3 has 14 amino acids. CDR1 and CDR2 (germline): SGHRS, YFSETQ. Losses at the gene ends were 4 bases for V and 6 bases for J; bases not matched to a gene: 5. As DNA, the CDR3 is TGCGCCAGCAGCATAAGACTAGCGTCCGGGGAGCTGTTTTTT. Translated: CASSIRLASGELFF.

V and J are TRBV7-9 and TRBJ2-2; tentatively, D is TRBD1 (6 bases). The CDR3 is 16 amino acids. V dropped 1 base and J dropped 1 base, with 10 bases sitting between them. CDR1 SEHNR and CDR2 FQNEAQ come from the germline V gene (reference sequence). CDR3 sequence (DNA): TGTGCCAGCAGCTTAGAGGAAGGGGGGAACACCGGGGAGCTGTTTTTT. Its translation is CASSLEEGGNTGELFF.

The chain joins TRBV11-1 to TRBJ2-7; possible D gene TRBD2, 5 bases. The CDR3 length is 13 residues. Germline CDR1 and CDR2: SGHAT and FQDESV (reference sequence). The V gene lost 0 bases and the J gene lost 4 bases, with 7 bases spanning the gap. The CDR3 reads CASSLARGYEQYF. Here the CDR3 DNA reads TGTGCCAGCAGCTTAGCCAGAGGGTACGAGCAGTACTTC.

CDR3 sequence (DNA): TGTGCCTGGAGCCGGGACAGATTGTTGAACTATGGCTACACCTTC. Encoded protein: CAWSRDRLLNYGYTF. The chain employs TRBV30 and TRBJ1-2, with 7 bases aligning to TRBD1. The CDR3 is 15 amino acids. Germline V gene data show CDR1 as GTSNPN and CDR2 as SVGIG (reference sequence). The junction had 9 bases not matched to a gene; V was cut back by 3 bases and J by 2 bases.

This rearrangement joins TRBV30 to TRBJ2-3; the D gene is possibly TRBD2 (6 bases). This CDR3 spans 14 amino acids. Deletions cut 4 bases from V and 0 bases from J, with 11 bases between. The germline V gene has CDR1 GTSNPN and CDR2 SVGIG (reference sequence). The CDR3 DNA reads TGTGCCTGGAAGGGCGGGATAAGCACAGATACGCAGTATTTT. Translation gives CAWKGGISTDTQYF.

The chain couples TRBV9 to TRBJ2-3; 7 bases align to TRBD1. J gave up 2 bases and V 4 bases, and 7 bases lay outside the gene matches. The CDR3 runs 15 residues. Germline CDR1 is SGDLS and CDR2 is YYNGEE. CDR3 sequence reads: CASSLGGLITDTQYF. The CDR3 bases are TGTGCCAGCAGCCTAGGGGGCTTGATCACAGATACGCAGTATTTT.

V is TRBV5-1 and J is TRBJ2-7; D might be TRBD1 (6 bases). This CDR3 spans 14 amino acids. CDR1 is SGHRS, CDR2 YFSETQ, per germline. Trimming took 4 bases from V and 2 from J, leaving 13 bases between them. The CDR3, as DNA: TGCGCCAGCAGCCGAGAGGGACAAGCCTACGAGCAGTACTTC. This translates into CASSREGQAYEQYF.

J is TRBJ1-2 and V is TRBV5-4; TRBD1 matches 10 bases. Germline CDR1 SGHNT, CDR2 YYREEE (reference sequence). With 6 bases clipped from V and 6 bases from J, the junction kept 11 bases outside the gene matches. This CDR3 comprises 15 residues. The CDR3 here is CASIVSGGTGDGYTF. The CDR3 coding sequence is TGTGCCAGCATTGTCAGTGGCGGGACAGGGGATGGCTACACCTTC.

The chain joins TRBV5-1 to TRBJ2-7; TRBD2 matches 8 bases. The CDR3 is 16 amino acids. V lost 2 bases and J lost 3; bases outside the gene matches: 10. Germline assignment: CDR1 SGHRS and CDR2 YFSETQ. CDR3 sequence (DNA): TGCGCCAGCAGCTTAAAGGCCGGGACTAGAGGCTACGAGCAGTACTTC. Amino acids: CASSLKAGTRGYEQYF.

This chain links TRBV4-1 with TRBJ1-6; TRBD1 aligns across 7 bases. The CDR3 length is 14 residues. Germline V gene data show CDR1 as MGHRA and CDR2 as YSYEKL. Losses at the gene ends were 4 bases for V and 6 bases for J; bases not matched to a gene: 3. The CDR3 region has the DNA TGCGCCAGCAGCCTGACAGGGTCTAATTCACCCCTCCACTTT. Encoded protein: CASSLTGSNSPLHF.

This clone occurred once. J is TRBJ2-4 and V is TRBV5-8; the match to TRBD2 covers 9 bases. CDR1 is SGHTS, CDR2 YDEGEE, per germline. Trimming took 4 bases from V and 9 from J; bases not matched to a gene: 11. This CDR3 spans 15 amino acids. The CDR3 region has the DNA TGTGCCAGCAGCCTCCGGGGGGGACTAGCAGGCATTCAGTACTTC. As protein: CASSLRGGLAGIQYF.

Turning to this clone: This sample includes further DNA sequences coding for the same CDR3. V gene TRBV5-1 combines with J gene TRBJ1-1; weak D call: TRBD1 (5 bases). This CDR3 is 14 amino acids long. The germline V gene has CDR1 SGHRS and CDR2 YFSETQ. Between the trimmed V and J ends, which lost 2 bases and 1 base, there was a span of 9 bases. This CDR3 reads CASSLGGANTEAFF. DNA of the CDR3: TGCGCCAGCAGCTTAGGAGGGGCGAACACTGAAGCTTTCTTT.

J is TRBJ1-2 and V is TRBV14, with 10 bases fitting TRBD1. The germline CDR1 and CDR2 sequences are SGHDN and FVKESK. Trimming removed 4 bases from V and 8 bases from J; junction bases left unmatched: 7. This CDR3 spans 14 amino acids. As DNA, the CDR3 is TGTGCCAGCAGCCGTTCCGGGACAGGGGTAGGCTACACCTTC. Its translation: CASSRSGTGVGYTF. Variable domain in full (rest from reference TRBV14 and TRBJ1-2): EAGVTQFPSHSVIEKGQTVTLRCDPISGHDNLYWYRRVMGKEIKFLLHFVKESKQDESGMPNNRFLAERTGGTYSTLKVQPAELEDSGVYFCASSRSGTGVGYTFGSGTRLTVV.

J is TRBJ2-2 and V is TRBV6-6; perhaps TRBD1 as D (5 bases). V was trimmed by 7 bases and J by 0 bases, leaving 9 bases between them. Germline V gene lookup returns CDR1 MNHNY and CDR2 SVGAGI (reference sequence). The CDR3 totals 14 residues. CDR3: CASKGDTNTGELFF. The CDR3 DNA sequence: TGTGCCAGCAAAGGGGATACGAACACCGGGGAGCTGTTTTTT.

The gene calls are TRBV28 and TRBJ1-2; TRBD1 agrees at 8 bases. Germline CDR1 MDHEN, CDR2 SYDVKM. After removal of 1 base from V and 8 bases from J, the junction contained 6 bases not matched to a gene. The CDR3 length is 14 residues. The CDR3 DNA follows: TGTGCCAGCAGTTTATCGGACAGGGTACGAGGCTACACCTTC. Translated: CASSLSDRVRGYTF.

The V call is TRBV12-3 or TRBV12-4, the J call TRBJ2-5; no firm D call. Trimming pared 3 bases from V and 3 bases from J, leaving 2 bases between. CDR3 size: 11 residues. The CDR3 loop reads CASSFKETQYF. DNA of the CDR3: TGTGCCAGCAGTTTCAAAGAGACCCAGTACTTC.

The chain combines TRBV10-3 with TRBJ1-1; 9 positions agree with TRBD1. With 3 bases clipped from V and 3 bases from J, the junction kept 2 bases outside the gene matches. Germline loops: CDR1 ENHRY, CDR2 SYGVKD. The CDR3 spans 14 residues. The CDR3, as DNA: TGTGCCATCAGTGATGGACAGGGGTACACTGAAGCTTTCTTT. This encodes CAISDGQGYTEAFF.

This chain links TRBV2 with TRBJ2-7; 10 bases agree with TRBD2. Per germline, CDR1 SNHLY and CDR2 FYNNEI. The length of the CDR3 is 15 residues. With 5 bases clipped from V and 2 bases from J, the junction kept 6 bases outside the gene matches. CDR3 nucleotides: TGTGCCAGCAGTCCGGGACTAGCGCCTCCCTACGAGCAGTACTTC. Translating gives CASSPGLAPPYEQYF.